This entry lists 13 T cell receptor beta chains sequenced from one sample in a study of response to subunit inactivated influenza vaccine. TCRdb re-derived calls from the RT-PCR reads in MiXCR, one entry per CDR3 protein. The table has over 650,000 distinct CDR3 sequences, less than 20% seen once. Source: PBMCs from blood, taken more than 4 days after vaccination. Every receptor here comes from a man aged 50 or older who received an inactivated influenza vaccine.

The chain links TRBV7-2 to TRBJ2-7; 8 positions agree with TRBD2. The germline V gene encodes CDR1 SGHTA and CDR2 FQGNSA. The CDR3 contains 14 residues. V was clipped by 3 bases and J by 5 bases; unmatched bases: 6. CDR3 sequence: CASSLSRGGHEQYF. The DNA of the CDR3 is TGTGCCAGCAGCTTGTCACGGGGGGGCCACGAGCAGTACTTC.

This rearrangement joins TRBV12-3 or TRBV12-4 to TRBJ2-3; D is unclear. The CDR3 spans 14 residues. V lost 3 bases and J 0 bases, leaving 7 bases between the germline ends. This CDR3 reads CASSFAQSTDTQYF. CDR3 in DNA: TGTGCCAGCAGTTTTGCCCAAAGCACAGATACGCAGTATTTT.

This rearrangement joins TRBV5-1 to TRBJ1-6; D is unresolved. V was clipped by 0 bases and J by 6 bases, with 7 bases between them. Germline V gene sequence: CDR1 SGHRS, CDR2 YFSETQ. CDR3 length: 14 amino acids. The CDR3 loop is CASSLASANSPLHF. Written as DNA, the CDR3 is TGCGCCAGCAGCTTGGCGTCAGCTAATTCACCCCTCCACTTT.

V and J are TRBV27 and TRBJ2-2; D could derive from TRBD1 or TRBD2 (5 bases each). V gave up 8 bases and J gave up 4 bases, with 17 bases separating them. Germline-derived CDR1 and CDR2 are MNHEY and SMNVEV (reference sequence). This CDR3 region has 15 residues. CDR3 bases: TGTGCCAGCCTACCCAGGGCGGCGGGCACCGGGGAGCTGTTTTTT. Residues: CASLPRAAGTGELFF.

This clonotype was detected ten times or more. The chain carries TRBV20-1 and TRBJ2-7; 8 bases fit TRBD2. The CDR3 is made up of 14 amino acids. The ends lost 3 bases at V and 4 bases at J; junction bases unmatched: 8. The V gene's germline CDR1 is DFQATT and CDR2 SNEGSKA (reference sequence). DNA for the CDR3: TGCAGTGCTAGCAACCCGGGACTAGTTTACGAGCAGTACTTC. Protein sequence: CSASNPGLVYEQYF.

This clonotype was detected many times. V usage is TRBV6-5 and J usage is TRBJ1-1, with a tentative D call TRBD1 (5 bases). V lost 4 bases and J 7 bases, leaving 13 bases between the germline ends. Germline V gives CDR1 MNHEY, CDR2 SVGAGI. The CDR3 is 13 residues long. The CDR3 bases are TGTGCCAGCAGTTCCCCGGGACGGCTTGAAGCTTTCTTT. Its translation is CASSSPGRLEAFF.

This clonotype was seen a handful of times. The chain links TRBV7-2 to TRBJ2-3; D perhaps matches TRBD2 (6 bases). Trimming removed 1 base at V and 0 bases at J, with 11 bases between. In germline, CDR1 is SGHTA, CDR2 FQGNSA. CDR3 length: 16 residues. This chain's CDR3 is CASSLGIRESTDTQYF. The CDR3, as DNA: TGTGCCAGCAGCTTAGGTATCCGGGAGAGCACAGATACGCAGTATTTT.

This chain connects TRBV20-1 to TRBJ2-3, with a possible D match to TRBD2 (6 bases). CDR3 length equals 15 residues. Germline assignment: CDR1 DFQATT and CDR2 SNEGSKA (reference sequence). V was cut by 0 bases and J by 3 bases, with 13 bases left in between. In DNA form, the CDR3 reads TGCAGTGCTAGAGATCCCGCGACTAGTACAGATACGCAGTATTTT. Residues: CSARDPATSTDTQYF.

The rearrangement links TRBV20-1 to TRBJ2-1; 14 bases agree with TRBD2. Trimming cost V 6 bases and J 2 bases; bases outside gene matches: 9. Germline V CDR1 and CDR2: DFQATT, SNEGSKA (reference sequence). The CDR3 is made up of 17 amino acids. CDR3 sequence reads: CSAQEGLAGGPYNEQFF. CDR3 nucleotides: TGCAGTGCCCAAGAAGGACTAGCGGGGGGCCCCTACAATGAGCAGTTCTTC.

The genes are TRBV12-3 or TRBV12-4 and TRBJ2-3; TRBD2 agrees at 11 bases. Germline trimming cut 5 bases from V and 3 bases from J; bases unmatched to any gene: 10. The CDR3 has 17 residues. The CDR3 loop is CASSEVSSGGKTDTQYF. CDR3 bases: TGTGCCAGCAGTGAGGTTTCTAGCGGGGGGAAGACAGATACGCAGTATTTT.

This clonotype has just a few counts. This chain uses TRBV20-1 with TRBJ2-7, with unresolved D. Germline lookup yields CDR1 DFQATT and CDR2 SNEGSKA (reference sequence). Deletions cut 1 base from V and 0 bases from J, with 7 bases between. This CDR3 is 13 amino acids long. CDR3 coding DNA: TGCAGTGCTAGAGTGAAGTACTCCTACGAGCAGTACTTC. This codes for CSARVKYSYEQYF.

The chain uses TRBV15 and TRBJ2-6, with a tentative D call TRBD1 (6 bases). Trimming stripped 4 bases from V and 0 bases from J, with 19 bases between. Germline loops: CDR1 LNHNV, CDR2 YYDKDF (reference sequence). The CDR3 is 19 residues long. CDR3 sequence (DNA): TGTGCCACCAGCAAAATTACAGGACAGTTTGACTCTGGGGCCAACGTCCTGACTTTC. This codes for CATSKITGQFDSGANVLTF.

V and J are TRBV7-6 and TRBJ2-7; D is possibly TRBD2 (6 bases). The CDR3 runs 15 residues. The germline gives CDR1 SGHVS, CDR2 FNYEAQ. Trimming removed 5 bases at V and 6 bases at J, with 20 bases between. The CDR3 sequence is CASSPSGGPWGEQYF. CDR3 DNA sequence: TGTGCCAGCAGCCCCAGCGGAGGGCCGTGGGGCGAGCAGTACTTC.